The 2 T cell receptor beta chains reported below all come from one sample, sequenced in a study of response to subunit inactivated influenza vaccine. TCRdb re-called the RT-PCR reads with MiXCR, one entry per CDR3 protein. The sample lists about 700,000 distinct CDR3 sequences; approximately 14% were seen once. Here the sequenced sample was PBMCs from blood, taken approximately 15 days before vaccination. All receptors come from a man aged 45-60 years who received an inactivated influenza vaccine.

The genes are TRBV7-9 and TRBJ1-2; D gene unclear. CDR3 length: 12 residues. Trimming took off 5 bases at V and 8 bases at J, with 12 bases between the two ends. Germline V gene data show CDR1 as SEHNR and CDR2 as FQNEAQ (reference sequence). CDR3 nucleotide sequence: TGTGCCAGCAGCCGGACGGGATCGGGCTACACCTTC. It is translated as CASSRTGSGYTF. Using reference TRBV7-9 and TRBJ1-2 for the parts outside the CDR3, the full variable domain is DTGVSQNPRHKITKRGQNVTFRCDPISEHNRLYWYRQTLGQGPEFLTYFQNEAQLEKSRLLSDRFSAERPKGSFSTLEIQRTEQGDSAMYLCASSRTGSGYTFGSGTRLTVV.

This chain uses TRBV2 with TRBJ2-3; 8 bases are shared with TRBD2. The germline gives CDR1 SNHLY, CDR2 FYNNEI. The CDR3 has 14 residues. The J segment lost 2 bases and the V segment lost 7 bases, leaving 5 bases of the junction unmatched. CDR3 loop: CASTWGLDTDTQYF. In DNA, the CDR3 is TGTGCCAGCACTTGGGGACTAGACACAGATACGCAGTATTTT.